The source of this T cell receptor (beta chain) is a study of T cell therapy after organ transplantation. Germline V gene sequence: CDR1 SNHLY, CDR2 FYNNEI. V gave up 6 bases and J gave up 0 bases; unmatched junction bases: 11. The CDR3 runs to 17 residues. Overall study results and limits: CD8 clonality fold change after therapy inversely tracked pretherapy clonality. Both transferred clonotypes and endogenous ones absent from products apparently reconstituted.

The method was immunoSEQ multiplex PCR; TCRdb's version includes in-frame clones alone and lacks a portion of them. The data show some 47,000 clones, with around 93% seen just once and around 3.1% held by the top ten. As concerns this clone: As yet, its antigen is unknown.

The source of this sequence is a human patient who had received a solid organ transplant and had CMV disease. The chain combines TRBV2 with TRBJ1-3; 7 bases align to TRBD1. This specimen was CD8+ T cells from blood, taken before autologous CMV-specific T cell therapy. In DNA form, the CDR3 reads TGTGCCAGCAGCGACCGCAAAGGGGGCAACTCTGGAAACACCATATATTTT. Protein: CASSDRKGGNSGNTIYF.